The entry that follows covers one T cell receptor (beta chain) sequence. The sample comes from a study of radiotherapy plus CTLA-4 blockade in lung cancer. Clones were sequenced by immunoSEQ multiplex PCR, and TCRdb holds only the in-frame ones, with some missing. The sample includes 75,000 or so clones, about 80% of them seen just once. This CDR3 is built from 12 residues. Trimming shortened V by 5 bases and J by 4 bases, and 6 bases separated the two germline ends. Germline V gives CDR1 MGHDK, CDR2 SYGVNS. Focal radiation plus CTLA-4 blockade with ipilimumab was given to patients with chemo-refractory metastatic non-small-cell lung cancer.

The sample consisted of peripheral blood, taken from a patient treated with radiotherapy plus ipilimumab. This chain joins TRBV25-1 and TRBJ2-1; D ambiguous. The clonotype originates from a human donor with non-small cell lung cancer who had a complete response to radiotherapy plus ipilimumab. The CDR3 sequence: CASSRSYNEQFF. CDR3 bases: TGTGCCAGCAGTAGGAGTTACAATGAGCAGTTCTTC.